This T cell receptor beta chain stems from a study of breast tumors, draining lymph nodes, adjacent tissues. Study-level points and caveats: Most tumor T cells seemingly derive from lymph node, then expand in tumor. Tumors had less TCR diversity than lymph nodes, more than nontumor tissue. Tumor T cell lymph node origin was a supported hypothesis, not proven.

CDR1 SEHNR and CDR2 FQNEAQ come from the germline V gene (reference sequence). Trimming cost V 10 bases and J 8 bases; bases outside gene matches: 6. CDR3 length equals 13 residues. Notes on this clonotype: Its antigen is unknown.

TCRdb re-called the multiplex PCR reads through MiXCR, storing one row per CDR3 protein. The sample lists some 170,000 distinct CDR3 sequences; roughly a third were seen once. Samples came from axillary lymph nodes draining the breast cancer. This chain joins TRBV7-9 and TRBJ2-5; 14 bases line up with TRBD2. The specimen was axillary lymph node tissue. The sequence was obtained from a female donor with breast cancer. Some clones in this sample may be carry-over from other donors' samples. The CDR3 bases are TGTGCCACGGGACTAGCGGGAGAGCGAACCCAGTACTTC. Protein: CATGLAGERTQYF.